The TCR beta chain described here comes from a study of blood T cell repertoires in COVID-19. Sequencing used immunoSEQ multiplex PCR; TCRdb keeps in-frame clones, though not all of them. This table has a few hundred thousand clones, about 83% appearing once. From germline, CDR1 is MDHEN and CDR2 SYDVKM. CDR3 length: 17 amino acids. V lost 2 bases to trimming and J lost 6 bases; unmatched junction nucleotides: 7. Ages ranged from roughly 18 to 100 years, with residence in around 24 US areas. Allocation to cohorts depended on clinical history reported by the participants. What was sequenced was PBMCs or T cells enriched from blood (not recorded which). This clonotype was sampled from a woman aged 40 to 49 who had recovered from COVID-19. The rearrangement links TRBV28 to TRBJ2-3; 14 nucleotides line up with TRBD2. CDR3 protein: CASSLPRTSGRKDTQYF. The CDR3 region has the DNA TGTGCCAGCAGTTTACCTCGGACTAGCGGGAGGAAGGATACGCAGTATTTT.